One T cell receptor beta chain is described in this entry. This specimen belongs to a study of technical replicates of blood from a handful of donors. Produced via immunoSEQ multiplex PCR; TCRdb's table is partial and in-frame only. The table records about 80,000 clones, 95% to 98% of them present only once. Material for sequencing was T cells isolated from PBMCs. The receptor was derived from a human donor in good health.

CDR3 DNA sequence: TGTGCCAGCAGCTTAGAGGGGGCCGGGGAGCTGTTTTTT. This gives the protein CASSLEGAGELFF. This sequence joins TRBV7-9 and TRBJ2-2; a possible D gene is TRBD1 (6 bases). Trimming removed 1 base at V and 6 bases at J, with 6 bases between. CDR3 length: 13 amino acids. Germline lookup yields CDR1 SEHNR and CDR2 FQNEAQ (reference sequence).